The next 9 T cell receptor beta chains were all read from a single sample in a study of T cells after yellow fever vaccination (dated by TCRdb to between 2018 and 2021). Library prep was done by 5' RACE. The data were produced on an Illumina HiSeq 2500. Using fastp at Q25 and MiXCR, TCRdb reprocessed the public reads and kept productive beta chains. CDR3 protein sequences are deduplicated, and each keeps its most common genes and DNA. The sample table shows some 350,000 distinct CDR3 sequences, and 6.2% are seen once. 15% of the sample comes from the top ten. Reading the label with the study, this specimen's treatment or condition is: live attenuated yellow fever vaccine strain. The sequenced sample was PBMCs, obtained 5 days after the yellow fever booster vaccination. All receptors derive from a man aged 25 to 40 who received the YFV17D yellow fever vaccine.

V gene TRBV4-3 combines with J gene TRBJ1-6; D gene unclear. In germline, CDR1 is LGHNA, CDR2 YSLEER. The CDR3 is 15 amino acids. Trimming removed 0 bases from V and 0 bases from J, with 3 bases in between. DNA of the CDR3: TGCGCCAGCAGCCAAGAGGTCTCCTATAATTCACCCCTCCACTTT. This sequence encodes CASSQEVSYNSPLHF.

The rearrangement uses TRBV29-1 and TRBJ1-2, with D uncertain. V was trimmed by 7 bases and J by 1 base, leaving 19 bases between them. This CDR3 is 15 amino acids long. The germline V gene has CDR1 SQVTM and CDR2 ANQGSEA. This CDR3 is CSGRGRSTFNYGYTF. DNA for the CDR3: TGCAGCGGGAGAGGGAGAAGTACTTTTAACTATGGCTACACCTTC.

The table lists this clonotype with a few counts. V usage is TRBV20-1 and J usage is TRBJ2-7; 9 nucleotides agree with TRBD2. CDR1 is DFQATT, CDR2 SNEGSKA, per germline (reference sequence). The CDR3 has 14 residues. Trimming at V came to 3 bases and at J to 3 bases, leaving 6 bases not matched to a gene. The DNA for the CDR3 is TGCAGTGCTAGGACTAGCGGCGACCACTACGAGCAGTACTTC. This gives the protein CSARTSGDHYEQYF.

The chain has TRBV4-2 and TRBJ2-5; no definite D call. CDR1 and CDR2 (germline): LGHNA, YNFKEQ. Trimming pared 0 bases from V and 5 bases from J, leaving 10 bases between. This CDR3 spans 14 amino acids. The CDR3 region is CASSQERKGETQYF. CDR3 sequence (DNA): TGTGCCAGCAGCCAAGAACGTAAGGGCGAGACCCAGTACTTC.

The chain joins TRBV5-1 to TRBJ2-2; D remains unclear. The germline gives CDR1 SGHRS, CDR2 YFSETQ. Trimming stripped 2 bases from V and 8 bases from J, with 10 bases between. The CDR3 runs 13 residues. This chain's CDR3 is CASSFVDLGELFF. The DNA of the CDR3 is TGCGCCAGCAGCTTCGTAGACCTGGGGGAGCTGTTTTTT.

The chain uses TRBV19 and TRBJ2-1, with a weak D call TRBD1 (7 bases). The CDR3 spans 15 residues. The germline V gene encodes CDR1 LNHDA and CDR2 SQIVND (reference sequence). Trimming removed 5 bases at V and 4 bases at J, with 15 bases between. CDR3 sequence (DNA): TGTGCCAGTAGTCCCCAGGGGGGCAGATACAATGAGCAGTTCTTC. Protein: CASSPQGGRYNEQFF.

The chain recombines TRBV19 with TRBJ2-5, with TRBD1 matching 9 bases. The CDR3 is 14 amino acids. Germline V gene sequence: CDR1 LNHDA, CDR2 SQIVND (reference sequence). V was pared by 6 bases and J by 9 bases, with 11 bases of the junction left unmatched. This CDR3 reads CASSPRGQGLPQYF. For the CDR3, the DNA is TGTGCCAGTAGCCCTAGGGGACAGGGTCTCCCCCAGTACTTC. The full variable domain, completed using reference TRBV19 and TRBJ2-5, is DGGITQSPKYLFRKEGQNVTLSCEQNLNHDAMYWYRQDPGQGLRLIYYSQIVNDFQKGDIAEGYSVSREKKESFPLTVTSAQKNPTAFYLCASSPRGQGLPQYFGPGTRLLVL.

The genes are TRBV18 and TRBJ2-2; D uncertain. Trimming took off 8 bases at V and 6 bases at J, with 13 bases between the two ends. CDR3 size: 13 residues. Germline V gene lookup returns CDR1 KGHSH and CDR2 LQKENI. The CDR3: CASKPPSAGELFF. DNA of the CDR3: TGTGCCAGCAAACCCCCCAGTGCCGGGGAGCTGTTTTTT.

This clonotype showed up just a few times. The chain uses TRBV25-1 and TRBJ2-3; 9 nucleotides align to TRBD2. Trimming cost V 1 base and J 3 bases; bases outside gene matches: 11. The germline V gene encodes CDR1 MGHDK and CDR2 SYGVNS. The CDR3 has 18 residues. CDR3 sequence (DNA): TGTGCCAGCAGTGAATTTGGGGTAGCGGGAGTAACGACAGATACGCAGTATTTT. Translated: CASSEFGVAGVTTDTQYF.